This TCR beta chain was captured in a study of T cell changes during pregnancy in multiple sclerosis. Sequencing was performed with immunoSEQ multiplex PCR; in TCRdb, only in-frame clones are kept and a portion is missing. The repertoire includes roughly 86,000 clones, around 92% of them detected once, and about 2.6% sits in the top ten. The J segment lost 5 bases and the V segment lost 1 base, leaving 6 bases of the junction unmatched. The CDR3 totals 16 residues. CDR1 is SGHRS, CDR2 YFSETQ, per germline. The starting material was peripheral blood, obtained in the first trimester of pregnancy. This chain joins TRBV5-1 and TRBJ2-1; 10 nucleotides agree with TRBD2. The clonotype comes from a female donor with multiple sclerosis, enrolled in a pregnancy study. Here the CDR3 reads CASSLFLAGGDNEQFF. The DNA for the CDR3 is TGCGCCAGCAGCTTGTTCTTAGCGGGAGGCGACAATGAGCAGTTCTTC.